The 7 T cell receptor beta chains given below trace back to one sample, sequenced in a study of identical twins. TCRdb analysed the 5' RACE reads with MiXCR anew, one entry per CDR3 protein. This sample yields around 300,000 distinct CDR3 sequences, of which about 8.1% are seen a single time; around 2.1% belongs to the top ten. These data were also filed under a second study, of yellow fever vaccine responses in identical twins.

The sample was memory (CD45RO+) T cells sorted from blood. These receptors originate from a woman younger than 35 in good health.

There are a few counts of this clonotype. The chain employs TRBV12-3 or TRBV12-4 and TRBJ1-4, with D possibly matching TRBD1 (6 bases). The CDR3 contains 14 residues. V gave up 6 bases and J gave up 7 bases, with 15 bases separating them. CDR3 protein: CASRDSVTPEKLFF. The DNA of the CDR3 is TGTGCCAGCAGGGACAGCGTAACCCCTGAAAAACTGTTTTTT.

J is TRBJ2-5 and V is TRBV6-2 or TRBV6-3, with 9 positions matching TRBD2. After removal of 2 bases from V and 1 base from J, the junction contained 5 bases not matched to a gene. CDR3 length: 16 amino acids. Germline V gives CDR1 MNHEY, CDR2 SVGEGT. The CDR3: CASSYNRLAAQETQYF. CDR3 DNA sequence: TGTGCCAGCAGTTACAATCGACTAGCGGCCCAAGAGACCCAGTACTTC.

This clonotype was observed many times. The CDR3 DNA reads as TGTGCCATCAGTGAAAGGGGTATCACAGATACGCAGTATTTT. It codes for CAISERGITDTQYF. The rearrangement uses TRBV10-3 and TRBJ2-3; maybe TRBD1 (5 bases). Trimming cost V 3 bases and J 2 bases, with 9 bases left between them. The CDR3 is 14 amino acids. In germline, CDR1 is ENHRY, CDR2 SYGVKD.

This clonotype was recorded at least ten times. V gene TRBV10-2 combines with J gene TRBJ2-3; weak D call: TRBD2 (7 bases). V lost 6 bases, J lost 2 bases, and 12 bases lay in between. CDR3 size: 14 residues. Per the germline V gene, CDR1 is WSHSY and CDR2 is SAAADI. Written as DNA, the CDR3 is TGCGCCAGCAGGGGAGGGGGGGCCACAGATACGCAGTATTTT. Amino acids: CASRGGGATDTQYF.

V gene TRBV7-9 combines with J gene TRBJ2-1; 16 bases are a match to TRBD2. From germline, CDR1 is SEHNR and CDR2 FQNEAQ (reference sequence). V was clipped by 4 bases and J by 9 bases; unmatched bases: 6. The CDR3 covers 16 residues. CDR3 nucleotides: TGTGCCAGCAGCTCGGGACTAGCGGGGGGGCGGCGTGAGCAGTTCTTC. Translating gives CASSSGLAGGRREQFF.

This clonotype was seen a few times. V is TRBV24-1 and J is TRBJ2-2, with D possibly being TRBD2 (5 bases). The CDR3 consists of 18 residues. The V end was cut by 4 bases, the J end by 3 bases, with 20 bases between. The germline V gene has CDR1 KGHDR and CDR2 SFDVKD. The CDR3: CATSDHAATGKYTGELFF. The CDR3 DNA sequence: TGTGCCACCAGTGACCATGCTGCTACCGGGAAATACACCGGGGAGCTGTTTTTT.

This clonotype was seen a handful of times. The gene calls are TRBV15 and TRBJ2-7; 7 nucleotides align to TRBD1. CDR1 and CDR2 from the germline V gene are LNHNV and YYDKDF (reference sequence). This CDR3 comprises 14 residues. The V gene end was trimmed by 1 base and the J gene end by 5 bases; junction bases not matched to a gene: 5. As DNA, the CDR3 is TGTGCCACCAGCAGAGGGCAGGGGGTGGACGAGCAGTACTTC. Protein: CATSRGQGVDEQYF.